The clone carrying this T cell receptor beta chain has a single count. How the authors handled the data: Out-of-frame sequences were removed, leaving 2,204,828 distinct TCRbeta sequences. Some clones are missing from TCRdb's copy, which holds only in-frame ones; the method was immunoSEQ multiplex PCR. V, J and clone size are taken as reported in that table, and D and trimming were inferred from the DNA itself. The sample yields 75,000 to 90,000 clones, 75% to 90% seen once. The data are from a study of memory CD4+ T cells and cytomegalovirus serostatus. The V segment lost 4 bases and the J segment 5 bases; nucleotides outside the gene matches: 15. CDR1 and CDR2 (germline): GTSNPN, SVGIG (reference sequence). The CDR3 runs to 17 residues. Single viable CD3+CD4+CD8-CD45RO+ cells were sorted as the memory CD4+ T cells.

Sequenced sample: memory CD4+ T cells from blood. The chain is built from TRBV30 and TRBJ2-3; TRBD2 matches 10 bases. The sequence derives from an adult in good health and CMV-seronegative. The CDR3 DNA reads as TGTGCCTGGACCGTGAGGGGAGCGGGGGGGCTGAAAGATACGCAGTATTTT. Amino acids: CAWTVRGAGGLKDTQYF.